This passage covers 26 T cell receptor beta chains from one sample sequenced in a study of blood T cell repertoires in COVID-19. TCRdb keeps only in-frame clones here, not all; method: immunoSEQ multiplex PCR. Here the sample spans 300,000 or so clones, about 93% being singletons. The sequencing input was PBMCs or T cells enriched from blood (not recorded which). All receptors derive from a woman aged 25 to 45 who had recovered from COVID-19.

The genes are TRBV4-1 and TRBJ1-1; 9 bases are a match to TRBD1. The CDR3 loop spans 18 amino acids. The germline V gene encodes CDR1 MGHRA and CDR2 YSYEKL. V shed 1 base, J shed 4 bases, and the junction held 13 bases outside the gene matches. The CDR3 DNA sequence: TGCGCCAGCAGCCAAGGCGACAGGGGGACCCCCTGGTTCACTGAAGCTTTCTTT. This gives the protein CASSQGDRGTPWFTEAFF.

This chain joins TRBV4-1 and TRBJ2-7; perhaps TRBD1 as D (6 bases). Germline CDR1 reads MGHRA; CDR2 reads YSYEKL. The CDR3 spans 16 residues. V lost 4 bases and J 4 bases, leaving 20 bases between the germline ends. The CDR3 loop is CASSPNLGTGSYEQYF. The CDR3 region has the DNA TGCGCCAGCAGCCCAAATCTGGGCACAGGGAGTTACGAGCAGTACTTC.

The chain uses TRBV7-2 and TRBJ1-4; 7 positions match TRBD1. V lost 1 base, J lost 2 bases, and 4 bases stayed unmatched. Germline values: CDR1 SGHTA, CDR2 FQGNSA. The CDR3 sequence is 16 residues long. This chain's CDR3 is CASSLGDRVTNEKLFF. The CDR3 bases are TGTGCCAGCAGCTTAGGAGACAGGGTGACTAATGAAAAACTGTTTTTT. Drawing the rest from reference TRBV7-2 and TRBJ1-4, the complete variable domain is GAGVSQSPSNKVTEKGKDVELRCDPISGHTALYWYRQSLGQGLEFLIYFQGNSAPDKSGLPSDRFSAERTGGSVSTLTIQRTQQEDSAVYLCASSLGDRVTNEKLFFGSGTQLSVL.

The genes are TRBV5-1 and TRBJ2-2; D may be TRBD1 (5 bases). V gave up 7 bases and J gave up 0 bases, with 13 bases separating them. The CDR3 is 15 amino acids. Germline V gives CDR1 SGHRS, CDR2 YFSETQ. Here the CDR3 reads CASVYDRPNTGELFF. DNA of the CDR3: TGCGCCAGCGTGTACGACAGACCGAACACCGGGGAGCTGTTTTTT.

The chain recombines TRBV4-1 with TRBJ1-1; a weak D match, TRBD1 (5 bases). Per the germline V gene, CDR1 is MGHRA and CDR2 is YSYEKL. The V gene lost 1 base and the J gene lost 8 bases, with 14 bases spanning the gap. This CDR3 region has 14 residues. In DNA form, the CDR3 reads TGCGCCAGCAGCCAAGTAGCAGGGTCTGGAGAAGCTTTCTTT. Its translation is CASSQVAGSGEAFF.

The chain has TRBV10-3 and TRBJ2-7; D unresolved. The V end was cut by 5 bases, the J end by 1 base, with 12 bases between. Germline loops: CDR1 ENHRY, CDR2 SYGVKD. CDR3 length equals 14 residues. Written as DNA, the CDR3 is TGTGCCATCAGTAAAAGCGACGGTTCCTACGAGCAGTACTTC. Its translation is CAISKSDGSYEQYF.

The V and J genes are TRBV7-9 and TRBJ1-1; D might be TRBD1 (6 bases). Germline CDR1 is SEHNR and CDR2 is FQNEAQ (reference sequence). The V end lost 5 bases, the J end lost 11 bases, and 18 bases lay between the germline ends. The CDR3 length is 13 residues. The CDR3 DNA reads TGTGCCAGCAGCCAAATCTCAGGGGTTGATGCTTTCTTT. This codes for CASSQISGVDAFF.

This chain uses TRBV10-1 with TRBJ2-2; TRBD2 matches 11 bases. V lost 5 bases to trimming and J lost 6 bases; unmatched junction nucleotides: 5. This CDR3 has 15 amino acids. Germline V gene data show CDR1 as WNHNN and CDR2 as SYGVQD (reference sequence). The CDR3 sequence: CASSLLAGEAGELFF. CDR3 in DNA: TGCGCCAGCAGTCTACTAGCGGGAGAGGCCGGGGAGCTGTTTTTT.

This chain uses TRBV28 with TRBJ2-3; D gene unclear. Trimming took 2 bases from V and 3 from J, leaving 18 bases between them. Germline CDR1 and CDR2: MDHEN and SYDVKM. This CDR3 region has 17 residues. CDR3 sequence (DNA): TGTGCCAGCAGTTTAACCCGTCGCGAAACCAGGACAGATACGCAGTATTTT. It yields the protein CASSLTRRETRTDTQYF.

The chain recombines TRBV30 with TRBJ2-1, with TRBD2 matching 14 bases. Germline assignment: CDR1 GTSNPN and CDR2 SVGIG (reference sequence). This CDR3 has 15 residues. The ends lost 0 bases at V and 10 bases at J; junction bases unmatched: 5. The CDR3 region is CAWSVQGLAGEEQFF. CDR3 DNA: TGTGCCTGGAGTGTACAGGGACTAGCGGGAGAAGAGCAGTTCTTC.

The genes are TRBV27 and TRBJ2-7; no clear D gene. This CDR3 region has 13 residues. Germline CDR1 reads MNHEY; CDR2 reads SMNVEV (reference sequence). The ends were cut back, 3 bases at V and 7 bases at J, with 13 bases in the middle. The CDR3 reads CASSLPRGEEQYF. In nucleotides, the CDR3 is TGTGCCAGCAGTTTGCCGAGAGGAGAAGAGCAGTACTTC.

The chain combines TRBV6-5 with TRBJ1-1; 7 bases are shared with TRBD1. V shed 11 bases, J shed 5 bases, and the junction held 17 bases outside the gene matches. In germline, CDR1 is MNHEY, CDR2 SVGAGI. The CDR3 consists of 15 residues. CDR3 sequence: CAAMPPWGQLTEAFF. The DNA for the CDR3 is TGTGCCGCTATGCCTCCTTGGGGACAGCTTACTGAAGCTTTCTTT.

The rearrangement joins TRBV15 to TRBJ1-1, with unresolved D. Germline CDR1 LNHNV, CDR2 YYDKDF (reference sequence). CDR3 length: 12 residues. Trimming stripped 6 bases from V and 5 bases from J, with 10 bases between. CDR3 coding DNA: TGTGCCACCAGAACTAGAAGGACTGAAGCTTTCTTT. This gives the protein CATRTRRTEAFF.

As concerns this clone: Distinct nucleotide sequences in the sample also encode this CDR3. The chain is built from TRBV5-1 and TRBJ2-1; 11 positions match TRBD2. CDR3 length: 16 amino acids. CDR1 is SGHRS, CDR2 YFSETQ, per germline. V shed 0 bases, J shed 7 bases, and the junction held 6 bases outside the gene matches. CDR3 DNA: TGCGCCAGCAGCTTGGGGCTAGCGGGAGGTCGAAATGAGCAGTTCTTC. Translating it yields CASSLGLAGGRNEQFF.

The chain carries TRBV11-2 and TRBJ2-7, with D uncertain. The CDR3 consists of 14 residues. Trimming left V 0 bases short and J 2 bases short, with 8 bases between. Germline loops: CDR1 SGHAT, CDR2 FQNNGV. The CDR3 coding sequence is TGTGCCAGCAGCTTAGATCTAGTCCCCTACGAGCAGTACTTC. As protein: CASSLDLVPYEQYF.

V and J are TRBV9 and TRBJ1-5; a weak D match, TRBD1 (5 bases). The CDR3 spans 15 residues. Per the germline V gene, CDR1 is SGDLS and CDR2 is YYNGEE. Trimming cost V 0 bases and J 6 bases, with 13 bases left between them. This chain's CDR3 is CASSVDEGVSQPQHF. As DNA, the CDR3 is TGTGCCAGCAGCGTAGATGAAGGGGTCTCTCAGCCCCAGCATTTT. The complete variable domain, with remaining parts taken from reference TRBV9 and TRBJ1-5, reads DSGVTQTPKHLITATGQRVTLRCSPRSGDLSVYWYQQSLDQGLQFLIQYYNGEERAKGNILERFSAQQFPDLHSELNLSSLELGDSALYFCASSVDEGVSQPQHFGDGTRLSIL.

V gene TRBV7-3 combines with J gene TRBJ2-3; a weak D match, TRBD1 (6 bases). V lost 4 bases and J lost 0, with 8 bases in between. CDR3 length: 14 residues. Germline-derived CDR1 and CDR2 are SGHTA and FQGTGA. Written as DNA, the CDR3 is TGTGCCAGCAGCTCTACAGGGAGCACAGATACGCAGTATTTT. Translated: CASSSTGSTDTQYF.

The V and J genes are TRBV6-2 or TRBV6-3 and TRBJ1-4, with D unresolved. V lost 2 bases and J lost 7, with 11 bases in between. The CDR3 contains 14 residues. Germline values: CDR1 MNHEY, CDR2 SVGEGT. CDR3 bases: TGTGCCAGCAGTTACATGAGGGTTCGTGAAAAACTGTTTTTT. It encodes CASSYMRVREKLFF.

The CDR3 here is CASSSGQGMNTIYF. CDR3 sequence (DNA): TGCGCCAGCAGCTCGGGACAGGGGATGAACACCATATATTTT. This chain links TRBV5-1 with TRBJ1-3; 10 bases align to TRBD1. The germline CDR1 and CDR2 sequences are SGHRS and YFSETQ. The CDR3 spans 14 residues. Trimming removed 3 bases from V and 7 bases from J; junction bases left unmatched: 4.

The gene calls are TRBV28 and TRBJ2-4; 8 bases line up with TRBD2. Germline V CDR1 and CDR2: MDHEN, SYDVKM. The CDR3 totals 17 residues. J gave up 7 bases and V 2 bases, and 13 bases lay outside the gene matches. CDR3 nucleotides: TGTGCCAGCAGTTTAAGGTCAATAGCGGGAAAGGGGAACATTCAGTACTTC. Translation: CASSLRSIAGKGNIQYF.

The table lists this clone with a few counts. The chain combines TRBV7-9 with TRBJ2-1; TRBD1 aligns across 8 bases. V dropped 5 bases and J dropped 5; count of bases not matched to a gene: 11. This CDR3 has 16 amino acids. CDR1 is SEHNR, CDR2 FQNEAQ, per germline (reference sequence). The CDR3 region is CASSPRGRGPNNEQFF. The CDR3 coding sequence is TGTGCCAGCAGCCCAAGGGGCAGGGGGCCCAACAATGAGCAGTTCTTC.

This rearrangement joins TRBV29-1 to TRBJ1-2, with D perhaps TRBD1 (5 bases). CDR1 SQVTM and CDR2 ANQGSEA come from the germline V gene. With 2 bases removed from V and 8 bases from J, the gap between germline ends came to 15 bases. The CDR3 runs 13 residues. CDR3 bases: TGCAGCGTTGAAAGGGTCAGGGCGAAGGGCTACACCTTC. This gives the protein CSVERVRAKGYTF. Full variable domain (rest looked up from reference TRBV29-1 and TRBJ1-2): SAVISQKPSRDICQRGTSLTIQCQVDSQVTMMFWYRQQPGQSLTLIATANQGSEATYESGFVIDKFPISRPNLTFSTLTVSNMSPEDSSIYLCSVERVRAKGYTFGSGTRLTVV.

This clone was seen once. The V gene is TRBV24-1, the J gene TRBJ2-2, with 11 nucleotides matching TRBD1. The length of the CDR3 is 19 residues. V trimming: 5 bases; J trimming: 0 bases; junction bases outside the gene matches: 10. Germline-derived CDR1 and CDR2 are KGHDR and SFDVKD. The CDR3 DNA sequence: TGTGCCACCAGTGCCCCTTGGACAGGGGGCCTAGCGAACACCGGGGAGCTGTTTTTT. Protein: CATSAPWTGGLANTGELFF.

This clone was recorded only once. The chain combines TRBV10-3 with TRBJ2-7; the match to TRBD2 covers 10 bases. V dropped 1 base and J dropped 4; count of bases not matched to a gene: 4. This CDR3 comprises 15 residues. Looked up from germline, CDR1 is ENHRY and CDR2 is SYGVKD. The DNA of the CDR3 is TGTGCCATCAGTGAGTTTTCTAGCGGGAGTTACGAGCAGTACTTC. Protein: CAISEFSSGSYEQYF.

The chain employs TRBV27 and TRBJ2-7, with TRBD2 identical over 11 bases. Germline assignment: CDR1 MNHEY and CDR2 SMNVEV (reference sequence). Trimming at V came to 5 bases and at J to 9 bases, leaving 9 bases not matched to a gene. The CDR3 loop spans 14 amino acids. CDR3 sequence: CASSLTSGSPGQYF. CDR3 DNA: TGTGCCAGCAGTCTAACTAGCGGGAGCCCTGGGCAGTACTTC.

This clone has only a few counts. The chain couples TRBV7-2 to TRBJ1-6; maybe TRBD1 (6 bases). Trimming pared 5 bases from V and 15 bases from J, leaving 17 bases between. Germline assignment: CDR1 SGHTA and CDR2 FQGNSA. This CDR3 region has 13 residues. The CDR3 DNA reads TGTGCCAGCAGCCCTAAACCCGGACAGTACCTCCACTTT. Amino acids: CASSPKPGQYLHF.